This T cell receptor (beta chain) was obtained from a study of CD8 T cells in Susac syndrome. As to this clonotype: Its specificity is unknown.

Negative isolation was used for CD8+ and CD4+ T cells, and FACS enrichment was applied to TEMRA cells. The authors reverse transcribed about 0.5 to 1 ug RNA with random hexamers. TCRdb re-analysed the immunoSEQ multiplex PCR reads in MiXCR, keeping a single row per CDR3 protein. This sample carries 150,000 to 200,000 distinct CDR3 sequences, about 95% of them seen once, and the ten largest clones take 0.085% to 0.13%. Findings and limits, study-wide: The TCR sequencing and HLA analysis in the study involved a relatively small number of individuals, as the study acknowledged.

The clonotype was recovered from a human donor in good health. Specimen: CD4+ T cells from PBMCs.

The CDR3 coding sequence is TGTGCCAGCAGCTTGGACAGCCACTATGGCTACACCTTC. Encoded protein: CASSLDSHYGYTF. The chain is built from TRBV5-4 and TRBJ1-2; D uncertain. V was pared by 0 bases and J by 3 bases, with 6 bases between. CDR1 is SGHNT and CDR2 is YYREEE in the germline V gene (reference sequence). This CDR3 has 13 amino acids.